This T cell receptor (beta chain) was obtained from a study of OX40 agonist ivuxolimab in advanced cancers. Findings and limits, study-wide: There were, on average, more expanded clones in CD8+ T cells than in CD4+.

With respect to this clone: Antigen unknown.

The protocol was immunoSEQ multiplex PCR, while the TCRdb copy is restricted to in-frame clones and leaves out a portion. The sample gives about 40,000 clones, about 91% of which show up once; roughly a quarter is in the top ten. The sequencing here drew on CD4+ or CD8+ T cells sorted from blood, taken in a trial of the OX40 agonist ivuxolimab. The source is an adult with an advanced solid tumor such as melanoma, head and neck, liver or kidney cancer.

Here the CDR3 reads CASSLMAVHEQYF. The DNA for the CDR3 is TGTGCCAGCAGCTTAATGGCGGTCCACGAGCAGTACTTC. The chain is built from TRBV13 and TRBJ2-7; D is unclear. The germline gives CDR1 PRHDT, CDR2 FYEKMQ (reference sequence). The CDR3 loop spans 13 amino acids. Trimming pared 2 bases from V and 5 bases from J, leaving 10 bases between.